One TCR beta chain is described in this entry. The data stem from a study of control samples from healthy donors and cancer patients. Trimming shortened V by 3 bases and J by 3 bases, and 12 bases separated the two germline ends. The CDR3 contains 16 residues. The V gene's germline CDR1 is LGHDT and CDR2 YNNKEL (reference sequence). TCRdb's table, derived via immunoSEQ multiplex PCR, lists solely in-frame clones and lacks some. Of tens of thousands of clones listed, around 89% are singletons. The clonotype originates from a woman in her seventies in good health. The chain is built from TRBV3-1 (or the pseudogene TRBV3-2) and TRBJ2-6, with D unresolved. The specimen sequenced was blood. The CDR3 here is CASSQERLNGANVLTF. The CDR3 DNA reads TGTGCCAGCAGCCAGGAACGGCTCAATGGGGCCAACGTCCTGACTTTC.